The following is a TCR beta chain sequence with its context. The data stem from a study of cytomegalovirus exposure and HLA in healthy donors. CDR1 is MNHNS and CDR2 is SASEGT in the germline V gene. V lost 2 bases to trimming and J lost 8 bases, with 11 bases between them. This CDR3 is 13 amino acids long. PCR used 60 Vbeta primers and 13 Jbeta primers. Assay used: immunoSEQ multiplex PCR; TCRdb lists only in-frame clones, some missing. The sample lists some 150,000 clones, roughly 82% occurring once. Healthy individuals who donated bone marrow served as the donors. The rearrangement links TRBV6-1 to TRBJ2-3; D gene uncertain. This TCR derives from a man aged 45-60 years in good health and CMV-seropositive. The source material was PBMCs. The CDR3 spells CASSEIEFGTQYF. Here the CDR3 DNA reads TGTGCCAGCAGTGAAATAGAGTTTGGTACGCAGTATTTT.